This T cell receptor (beta chain) was captured by sequencing in a study of PD-1 blockade in classical Hodgkin lymphoma. Each patient relapsed following autologous stem cell transplantation, and prior brentuximab vedotin exposure differed. The CDR3 totals 14 residues. Germline assignment: CDR1 MNHEY and CDR2 SVGAGI. The V end lost 6 bases, the J end lost 8 bases, and 19 bases lay between the germline ends. Whole-study findings and limits: A reduction in baseline TCR diversity was reportedly seen in newly diagnosed patients relative to healthy donors. Complete responders started with a diversity level that resembled newly diagnosed patients at baseline. A significant rise in TCR diversity was seen by C4D1 for CD4+ cells but not for CD8+ cells. Whatever underlies the repertoire differences (possibly disease activity or prior therapy) remains undefined.

TCRdb's copy holds only in-frame clones and misses some; the assay was immunoSEQ multiplex PCR. Seen here are around 41,000 clones, around 80% observed once, and the top ten hold approximately 11%. As concerns this clone: Its specificity is not known.

The J gene is TRBJ1-2, the V gene TRBV6-5, with D possibly matching TRBD1 (5 bases). This sequence originates from a human donor with classical Hodgkin lymphoma. Sequencing was performed on peripheral blood mononuclear cells (PBMCs), taken at baseline. This CDR3 reads CASRRPGEVWGYTF. The CDR3 coding sequence is TGTGCCAGCAGACGCCCGGGGGAAGTTTGGGGCTACACCTTC.